A single sample gave rise to the 28 T cell receptor beta chains below, sequenced in a study of blood T cell repertoires in COVID-19. Profiled with immunoSEQ multiplex PCR; TCRdb holds only in-frame clones, not every one. The sample carries 50,000 or so clones, 70% to 85% recorded once. The sample taken for sequencing was peripheral blood. These receptors originate from an elderly man with COVID-19, enrolled during active disease.

In this sample, this clone turned up a few times. The chain uses TRBV18 and TRBJ1-1, with D unresolved. This CDR3 has 15 amino acids. Per germline, CDR1 KGHSH and CDR2 LQKENI. V lost 0 bases and J 0 bases, leaving 8 bases between the germline ends. CDR3 amino acids: CASSPPGMMNTEAFF. The CDR3 DNA sequence: TGTGCCAGCTCACCACCGGGCATGATGAACACTGAAGCTTTCTTT.

This clone has only one observation. The gene calls are TRBV25-1 and TRBJ2-3, with D hard to call. V lost 5 bases, J lost 1 base, and 13 bases lay in between. This CDR3 has 15 residues. CDR1 is MGHDK and CDR2 is SYGVNS in the germline V gene. CDR3 DNA sequence: TGTGCCAGCAGTCCTCGAACAGCCGGCACAGATACGCAGTATTTT. It is translated as CASSPRTAGTDTQYF.

This chain links TRBV5-8 with TRBJ2-7; 7 nucleotides agree with TRBD2. Germline CDR1 and CDR2: SGHTS and YDEGEE. This CDR3 region has 14 residues. The J segment lost 6 bases and the V segment lost 4 bases, leaving 10 bases of the junction unmatched. As DNA, the CDR3 is TGTGCCAGCAGCCTCCGGGGGGACCAGGCCGAGCAGTACTTC. Protein product: CASSLRGDQAEQYF.

CDR3 protein: CASSLGGGQSETQYF. The CDR3 bases are TGTGCCAGCAGTTTAGGCGGGGGGCAGTCAGAGACCCAGTACTTC. The rearrangement joins TRBV27 to TRBJ2-5; 8 bases are shared with TRBD2. The CDR3 has 15 residues. The germline V gene encodes CDR1 MNHEY and CDR2 SMNVEV (reference sequence). V shed 2 bases, J shed 4 bases, and the junction held 6 bases outside the gene matches.

This chain uses TRBV6-5 with TRBJ1-1; possible D gene TRBD1, 6 bases. Trimming removed 6 bases at V and 4 bases at J, with 15 bases between. The germline V gene has CDR1 MNHEY and CDR2 SVGAGI. The CDR3 runs 14 residues. The CDR3 nucleotides are TGTGCCAGCAGAAGAACCAGGGGTGCCACTGAAGCTTTCTTT. This sequence encodes CASRRTRGATEAFF.

This rearrangement joins TRBV5-4 to TRBJ2-5; a weak D match, TRBD1 (5 bases). The CDR3 contains 14 residues. V was trimmed by 0 bases and J by 4 bases, leaving 10 bases between them. Germline V gene data show CDR1 as SGHNT and CDR2 as YYREEE (reference sequence). DNA for the CDR3: TGTGCCAGCAGCTTGGGACAGTCGAGAGAGACCCAGTACTTC. It specifies CASSLGQSRETQYF.

The chain carries TRBV19 and TRBJ2-2; TRBD2 aligns across 11 bases. This CDR3 comprises 16 residues. The germline gives CDR1 LNHDA, CDR2 SQIVND (reference sequence). Trimming removed 6 bases from V and 3 bases from J; junction bases left unmatched: 6. The CDR3: CASSAGTSGHTGELFF. The CDR3 nucleotides read TGTGCCAGTAGCGCAGGGACTAGCGGTCACACCGGGGAGCTGTTTTTT. The whole variable domain, filled in from reference TRBV19 and TRBJ2-2, reads DGGITQSPKYLFRKEGQNVTLSCEQNLNHDAMYWYRQDPGQGLRLIYYSQIVNDFQKGDIAEGYSVSREKKESFPLTVTSAQKNPTAFYLCASSAGTSGHTGELFFGEGSRLTVL.

This clone was counted a single time. CDR3: CASSRIRGQGNQPQHF. CDR3 DNA sequence: TGTGCCAGCAGCCGAATTAGGGGACAGGGCAATCAGCCCCAGCATTTT. The chain is built from TRBV5-6 and TRBJ1-5, with TRBD1 identical over 8 bases. The V and J ends lost 4 bases and 2 bases, in that order; junction bases with no gene match: 8. Germline V lookup: CDR1 SGHDT, CDR2 YYEEEE. The CDR3 has 16 residues.

This chain connects TRBV18 to TRBJ2-7; tentative D call: TRBD1 (6 bases). The CDR3 totals 15 residues. Germline CDR1 and CDR2: KGHSH and LQKENI. Trimming cost V 5 bases and J 0 bases, with 14 bases left between them. CDR3 in amino acids: CASSAWDTSSYEQYF. The CDR3 DNA reads TGTGCCAGCTCAGCTTGGGACACCAGCTCCTACGAGCAGTACTTC. The variable domain in full, completed from reference TRBV18 and TRBJ2-7, reads NAGVMQNPRHLVRRRGQEARLRCSPMKGHSHVYWYRQLPEEGLKFMVYLQKENIIDESGMPKERFSAEFPKEGPSILRIQQVVRGDSAAYFCASSAWDTSSYEQYFGPGTRLTVT.

The chain joins TRBV6-2 or TRBV6-3 to TRBJ1-6; 7 bases fit TRBD1. The CDR3 totals 15 residues. Losses at the gene ends were 5 bases for V and 10 bases for J; bases not matched to a gene: 11. Germline V gives CDR1 MNHEY, CDR2 SVGEGT. Written as DNA, the CDR3 is TGTGCCAGCAGTCGAGACAGGGCGTATCCGTCACCCCTCCACTTT. Its protein product is CASSRDRAYPSPLHF.

The V gene is TRBV18, the J gene TRBJ1-1; D unresolved. The V end was cut by 2 bases, the J end by 0 bases, with 4 bases between. The CDR3 has 13 amino acids. CDR1 is KGHSH, CDR2 LQKENI, per germline. The CDR3 DNA is TGTGCCAGCTCACCAATAATGAACACTGAAGCTTTCTTT. This sequence encodes CASSPIMNTEAFF.

V and J are TRBV7-3 and TRBJ2-3, with 7 nucleotides matching TRBD1. The V and J ends lost 6 bases and 4 bases, in that order; junction bases with no gene match: 10. CDR1 SGHTA and CDR2 FQGTGA come from the germline V gene. The CDR3 has 15 amino acids. The DNA of the CDR3 is TGTGCCAGCAGACCTACCGGGACAGATCCAGATACGCAGTATTTT. Its protein is CASRPTGTDPDTQYF.

V is TRBV24-1 and J is TRBJ1-2; no clear D gene. This CDR3 comprises 14 residues. Germline CDR1 is KGHDR and CDR2 is SFDVKD. With 3 bases removed from V and 4 bases from J, the gap between germline ends came to 11 bases. The CDR3 protein is CATSDVAGFYGYTF. Here the CDR3 DNA reads TGTGCCACCAGTGATGTTGCCGGGTTCTATGGCTACACCTTC.

The rearrangement uses TRBV6-2 or TRBV6-3 and TRBJ1-1, with D hard to call. Trimming left V 6 bases short and J 7 bases short, with 21 bases between. The CDR3 is 15 amino acids. Germline V gene data show CDR1 as MNHEY and CDR2 as SVGEGT. This CDR3 reads CASSFETGKWGEAFF. In nucleotides, the CDR3 is TGTGCCAGCAGCTTCGAGACCGGGAAGTGGGGTGAAGCTTTCTTT.

The chain is built from TRBV3-1 (or the pseudogene TRBV3-2) and TRBJ1-3; no reliable D call. Germline V gives CDR1 LGHDT, CDR2 YNNKEL (reference sequence). The CDR3 totals 15 residues. Trimming removed 3 bases from V and 2 bases from J, with 11 bases in between. The CDR3 loop reads CASSQARGTGNTIYF. The CDR3 nucleotides are TGTGCCAGCAGCCAGGCCCGGGGAACTGGAAACACCATATATTTT.

CDR3 region: CASSLVLGTSGNDGDTQYF. The CDR3 nucleotides read TGTGCCAGCAGCTTAGTCCTTGGGACTAGCGGAAACGATGGAGATACGCAGTATTTT. This chain uses TRBV7-9 with TRBJ2-3, with TRBD2 identical over 11 bases. This CDR3 is 19 amino acids long. The ends lost 1 base at V and 5 bases at J; junction bases unmatched: 14. The V gene's germline CDR1 is SEHNR and CDR2 FQNEAQ (reference sequence).

The V call is TRBV28, the J call TRBJ1-1; 7 bases fit TRBD1. Germline V gives CDR1 MDHEN, CDR2 SYDVKM. The CDR3 contains 14 residues. The J segment lost 0 bases and the V segment lost 6 bases, leaving 4 bases of the junction unmatched. In DNA, the CDR3 is TGTGCCAGCAGACCGGGACAGTTGAACACTGAAGCTTTCTTT. Translation gives CASRPGQLNTEAFF.

This chain links TRBV9 with TRBJ2-3; the D is unclear. The CDR3 loop spans 15 amino acids. Trimming removed 0 bases at V and 0 bases at J, with 8 bases between. Germline V gene sequence: CDR1 SGDLS, CDR2 YYNGEE. CDR3: CASSVGTLSTDTQYF. The CDR3 nucleotides are TGTGCCAGCAGCGTAGGAACCCTAAGCACAGATACGCAGTATTTT.

The gene calls are TRBV15 and TRBJ2-2, with TRBD2 as a possible D gene (5 bases). CDR3 length: 15 residues. Between the trimmed V and J ends, which lost 6 bases and 3 bases, there was a span of 14 bases. Germline-derived CDR1 and CDR2 are LNHNV and YYDKDF (reference sequence). For the CDR3, the DNA is TGTGCCACCAGAAAAGAGCGGTCCTACACCGGGGAGCTGTTTTTT. Translating it yields CATRKERSYTGELFF.

This clone was counted between two and nine times. V and J are TRBV19 and TRBJ1-5; TRBD1 agrees at 8 bases. V lost 5 bases, J lost 10 bases, and 16 bases stayed unmatched. Germline CDR1 and CDR2: LNHDA and SQIVND (reference sequence). This CDR3 is built from 16 residues. In DNA, the CDR3 is TGTGCCAGTAGTGCTAGGCGGACAGGGTTTGAGGGACCCCAGCATTTT. This translates into CASSARRTGFEGPQHF.

The rearrangement links TRBV6-6 to TRBJ2-1; TRBD1 aligns across 7 bases. Looked up from germline, CDR1 is MNHNY and CDR2 is SVGAGI (reference sequence). Trimming took 2 bases from V and 6 from J; bases not matched to a gene: 10. The CDR3 extends over 16 amino acids. As DNA, the CDR3 is TGTGCCAGCAGTTACCCAACCGGGACAGACCTCAATGAGCAGTTCTTC. Translation: CASSYPTGTDLNEQFF.

V gene TRBV5-1 combines with J gene TRBJ2-1; D may be TRBD1 (5 bases). The ends were cut back, 2 bases at V and 5 bases at J, with 17 bases in the middle. This CDR3 spans 16 amino acids. Germline V CDR1 and CDR2: SGHRS, YFSETQ. The chain's CDR3 is CASSLRGGREHNEQFF. The DNA of the CDR3 is TGCGCCAGCAGCTTAAGGGGCGGCAGGGAACACAATGAGCAGTTCTTC.

This clone turned up a few times. The chain recombines TRBV10-1 with TRBJ1-3; D is ambiguous. The CDR3 extends over 14 amino acids. Trimming left V 2 bases short and J 0 bases short, with 5 bases between. The V gene's germline CDR1 is WNHNN and CDR2 SYGVQD (reference sequence). The CDR3: CASSESYSGNTIYF. The CDR3 DNA is TGCGCCAGCAGTGAGAGCTACTCTGGAAACACCATATATTTT.

This clone has a single count. The chain couples TRBV5-1 to TRBJ1-1; a possible D gene is TRBD1 (5 bases). Germline CDR1 and CDR2: SGHRS and YFSETQ. The CDR3 has 15 amino acids. Deletions cut 0 bases from V and 1 base from J, with 10 bases between. The CDR3 region has the DNA TGCGCCAGCAGCTTGGAGATAGGGGCGAACACTGAAGCTTTCTTT. Its translation: CASSLEIGANTEAFF.

This sequence joins TRBV21-1 and TRBJ1-1. TRBV21-1 has pseudogene status. The CDR3 has 14 amino acids. CDR3: CASSPTGESTEAFF. The CDR3 bases are TGTGCCAGCAGTCCAACCGGGGAGAGCACTGAAGCTTTCTTT.

The chain combines TRBV3-1 (or the pseudogene TRBV3-2) with TRBJ1-4, with 9 bases aligning to TRBD1. The CDR3 covers 16 residues. The V gene's germline CDR1 is LGHDT and CDR2 YNNKEL (reference sequence). Trimming at V came to 4 bases and at J to 8 bases, leaving 11 bases not matched to a gene. CDR3 DNA sequence: TGTGCCAGCAGCCTGACCCCGGGACAGGGTGTCGAAAAACTGTTTTTT. This gives the protein CASSLTPGQGVEKLFF.

V gene TRBV3-1 (or the pseudogene TRBV3-2) combines with J gene TRBJ1-2, with D possibly matching TRBD1 (6 bases). The CDR3 consists of 14 residues. Between the trimmed V and J ends, which lost 2 bases and 4 bases, there was a span of 11 bases. The V gene's germline CDR1 is LGHDT and CDR2 YNNKEL (reference sequence). The CDR3 protein is CASSQPDRSYGYTF. CDR3 DNA sequence: TGTGCCAGCAGCCAACCAGACAGGAGCTATGGCTACACCTTC.

The genes are TRBV23-1 and TRBJ2-1; D may be TRBD2 (5 bases). TRBV23-1 is an open reading frame whose function is uncertain. The V end lost 0 bases, the J end lost 6 bases, and 18 bases lay between the germline ends. The CDR3 has 17 residues. The CDR3 is CASSQSEASLYSNEQFF. The CDR3 region has the DNA TGCGCCAGCAGTCAATCGGAGGCTAGCCTCTATAGCAATGAGCAGTTCTTC.